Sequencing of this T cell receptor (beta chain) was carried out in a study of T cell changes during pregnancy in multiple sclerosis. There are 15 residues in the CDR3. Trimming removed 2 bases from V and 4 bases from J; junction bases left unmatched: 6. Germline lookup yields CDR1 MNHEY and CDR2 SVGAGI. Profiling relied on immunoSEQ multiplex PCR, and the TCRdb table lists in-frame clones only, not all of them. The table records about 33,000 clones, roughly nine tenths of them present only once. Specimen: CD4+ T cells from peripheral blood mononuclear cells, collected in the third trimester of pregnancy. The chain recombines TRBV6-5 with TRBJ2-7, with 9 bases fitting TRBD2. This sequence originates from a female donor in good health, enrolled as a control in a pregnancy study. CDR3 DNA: TGTGCCAGCAGTTACGGGGGCGGGGGGGGATACGAGCAGTACTTC. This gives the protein CASSYGGGGGYEQYF.